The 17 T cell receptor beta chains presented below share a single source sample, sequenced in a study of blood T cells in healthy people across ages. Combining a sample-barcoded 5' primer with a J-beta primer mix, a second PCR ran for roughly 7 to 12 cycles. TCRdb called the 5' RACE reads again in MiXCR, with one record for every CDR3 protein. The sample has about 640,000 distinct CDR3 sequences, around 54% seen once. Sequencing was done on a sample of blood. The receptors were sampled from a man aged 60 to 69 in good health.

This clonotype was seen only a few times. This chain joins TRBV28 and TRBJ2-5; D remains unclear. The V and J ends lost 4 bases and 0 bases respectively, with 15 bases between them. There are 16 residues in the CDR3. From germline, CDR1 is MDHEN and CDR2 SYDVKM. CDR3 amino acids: CASSSVFTQNQETQYF. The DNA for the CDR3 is TGTGCCAGCAGTTCCGTATTCACACAGAACCAAGAGACCCAGTACTTC.

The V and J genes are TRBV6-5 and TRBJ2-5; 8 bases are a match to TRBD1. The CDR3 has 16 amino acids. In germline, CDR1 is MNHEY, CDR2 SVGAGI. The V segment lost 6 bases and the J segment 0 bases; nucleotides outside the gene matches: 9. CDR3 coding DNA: TGTGCCAGCAGCCGAGGGACAGGACCGAACCAAGAGACCCAGTACTTC. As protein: CASSRGTGPNQETQYF.

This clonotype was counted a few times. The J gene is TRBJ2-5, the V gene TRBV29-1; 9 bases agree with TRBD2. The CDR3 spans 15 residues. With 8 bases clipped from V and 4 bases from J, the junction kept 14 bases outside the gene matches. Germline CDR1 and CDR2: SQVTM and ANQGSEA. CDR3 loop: CSLSRSGGPGETQYF. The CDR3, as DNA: TGCAGCCTTTCGAGGAGCGGGGGGCCCGGAGAGACCCAGTACTTC.

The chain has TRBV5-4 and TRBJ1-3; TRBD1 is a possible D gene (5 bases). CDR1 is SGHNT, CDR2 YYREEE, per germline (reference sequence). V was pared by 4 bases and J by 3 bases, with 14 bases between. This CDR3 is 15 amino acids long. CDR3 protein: CASSLVGDRGNTIYF. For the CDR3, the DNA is TGTGCCAGCAGCCTCGTGGGGGACCGTGGAAACACCATATATTTT.

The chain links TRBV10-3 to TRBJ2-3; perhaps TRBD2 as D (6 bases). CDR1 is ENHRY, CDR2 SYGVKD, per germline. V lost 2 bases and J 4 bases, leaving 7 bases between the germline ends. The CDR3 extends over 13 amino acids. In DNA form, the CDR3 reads TGTGCCATCAGTGAGACGGGAGCAGATACGCAGTATTTT. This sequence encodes CAISETGADTQYF.

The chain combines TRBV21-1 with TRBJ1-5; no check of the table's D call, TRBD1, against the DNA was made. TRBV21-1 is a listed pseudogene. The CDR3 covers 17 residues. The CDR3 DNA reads TGTGCCAGCAGGTTCCCCGGACCGGACTATAGCAATCAGCCCCAGCATTTT. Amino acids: CASRFPGPDYSNQPQHF.

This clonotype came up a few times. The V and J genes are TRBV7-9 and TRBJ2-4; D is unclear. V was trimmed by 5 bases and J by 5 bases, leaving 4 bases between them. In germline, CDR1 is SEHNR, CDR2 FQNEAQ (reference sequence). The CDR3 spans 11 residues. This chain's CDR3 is CASSPENIQYF. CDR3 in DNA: TGTGCCAGCAGCCCTGAAAACATTCAGTACTTC. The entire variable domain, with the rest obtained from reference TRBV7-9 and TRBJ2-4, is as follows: DTGVSQNPRHKITKRGQNVTFRCDPISEHNRLYWYRQTLGQGPEFLTYFQNEAQLEKSRLLSDRFSAERPKGSFSTLEIQRTEQGDSAMYLCASSPENIQYFGAGTRLSVL.

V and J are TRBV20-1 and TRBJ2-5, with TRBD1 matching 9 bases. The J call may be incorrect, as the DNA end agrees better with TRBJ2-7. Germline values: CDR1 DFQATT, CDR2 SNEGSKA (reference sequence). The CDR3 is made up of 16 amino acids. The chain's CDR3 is CSARSRGGQGVYEQYF. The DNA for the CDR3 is TGCAGTGCTAGATCTCGTGGGGGACAGGGTGTTTACGAGCAGTACTTC.

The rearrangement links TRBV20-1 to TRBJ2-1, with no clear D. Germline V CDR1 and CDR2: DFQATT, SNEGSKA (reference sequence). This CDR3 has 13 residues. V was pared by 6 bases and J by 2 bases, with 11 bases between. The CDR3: CSARTVAYNEQFF. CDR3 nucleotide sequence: TGCAGTGCCAGGACGGTAGCCTACAATGAGCAGTTCTTC.

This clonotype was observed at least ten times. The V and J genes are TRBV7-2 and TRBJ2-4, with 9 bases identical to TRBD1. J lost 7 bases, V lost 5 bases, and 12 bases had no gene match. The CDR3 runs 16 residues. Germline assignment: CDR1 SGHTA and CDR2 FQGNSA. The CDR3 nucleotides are TGTGCCAGCAGCCCCCCTGGGCGACAGGGGGGGAACATTCAGTACTTC. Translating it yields CASSPPGRQGGNIQYF.

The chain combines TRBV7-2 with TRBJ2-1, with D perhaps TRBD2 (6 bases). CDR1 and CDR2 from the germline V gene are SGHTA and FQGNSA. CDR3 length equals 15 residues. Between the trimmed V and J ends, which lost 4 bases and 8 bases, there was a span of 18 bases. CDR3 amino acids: CASSSTAGRQYEQFF. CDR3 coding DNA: TGTGCCAGCAGCTCGACCGCAGGGAGGCAGTATGAGCAGTTCTTC.

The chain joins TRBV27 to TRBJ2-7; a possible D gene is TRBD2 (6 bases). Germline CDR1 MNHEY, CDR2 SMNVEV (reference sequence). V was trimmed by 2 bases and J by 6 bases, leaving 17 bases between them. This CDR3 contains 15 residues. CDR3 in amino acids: CASSLGAGAGFEQYF. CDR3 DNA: TGTGCCAGCAGTTTAGGGGCCGGGGCGGGGTTCGAGCAGTACTTC.

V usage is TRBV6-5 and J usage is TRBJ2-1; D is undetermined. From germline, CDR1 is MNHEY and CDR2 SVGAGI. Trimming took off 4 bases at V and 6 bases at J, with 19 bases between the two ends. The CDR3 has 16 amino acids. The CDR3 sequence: CASSSNRGLGRNEQFF. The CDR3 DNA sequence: TGTGCCAGCAGTTCTAACCGTGGGCTAGGGCGCAATGAGCAGTTCTTC.

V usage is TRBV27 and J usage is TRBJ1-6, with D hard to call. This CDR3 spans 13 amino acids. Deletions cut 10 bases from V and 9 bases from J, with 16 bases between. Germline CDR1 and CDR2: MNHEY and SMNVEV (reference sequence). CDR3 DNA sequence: TGTGCCATCGGGAGGAGGGAATTTTCACCCCTCCACTTT. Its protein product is CAIGRREFSPLHF.

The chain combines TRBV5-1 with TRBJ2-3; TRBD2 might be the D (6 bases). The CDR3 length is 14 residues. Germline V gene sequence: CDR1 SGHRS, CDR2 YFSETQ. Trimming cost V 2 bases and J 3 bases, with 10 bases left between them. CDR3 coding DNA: TGCGCCAGCAGCTTCGCGGGAACTACAGATACGCAGTATTTT. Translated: CASSFAGTTDTQYF.

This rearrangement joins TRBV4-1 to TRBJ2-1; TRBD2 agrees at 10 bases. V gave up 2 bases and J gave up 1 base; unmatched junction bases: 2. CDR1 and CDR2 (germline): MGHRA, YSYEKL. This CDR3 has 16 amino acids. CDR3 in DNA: TGCGCCAGCAGCCAACCAGCGGGGGGGTCCTACAATGAGCAGTTCTTC. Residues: CASSQPAGGSYNEQFF.

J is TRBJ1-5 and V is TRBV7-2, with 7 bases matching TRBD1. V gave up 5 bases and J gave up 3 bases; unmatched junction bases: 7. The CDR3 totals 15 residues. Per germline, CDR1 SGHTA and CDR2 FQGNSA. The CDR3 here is CASSPQTGFNQPQHF. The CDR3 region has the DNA TGTGCCAGCAGCCCCCAGACAGGGTTCAATCAGCCCCAGCATTTT.